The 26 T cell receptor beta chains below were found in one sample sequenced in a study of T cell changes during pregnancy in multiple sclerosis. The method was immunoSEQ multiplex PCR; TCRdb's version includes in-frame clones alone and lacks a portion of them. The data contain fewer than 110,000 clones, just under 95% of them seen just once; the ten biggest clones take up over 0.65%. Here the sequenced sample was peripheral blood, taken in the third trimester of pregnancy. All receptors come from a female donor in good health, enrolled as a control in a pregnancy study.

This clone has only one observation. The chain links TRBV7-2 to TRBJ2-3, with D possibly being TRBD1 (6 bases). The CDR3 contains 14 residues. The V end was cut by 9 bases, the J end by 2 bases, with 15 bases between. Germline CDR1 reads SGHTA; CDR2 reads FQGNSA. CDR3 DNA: TGTGCCAGTATGGTGGGGGCCTACACAGATACGCAGTATTTT. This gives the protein CASMVGAYTDTQYF. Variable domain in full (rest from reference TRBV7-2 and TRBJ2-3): GAGVSQSPSNKVTEKGKDVELRCDPISGHTALYWYRQSLGQGLEFLIYFQGNSAPDKSGLPSDRFSAERTGGSVSTLTIQRTQQEDSAVYLCASMVGAYTDTQYFGPGTRLTVL.

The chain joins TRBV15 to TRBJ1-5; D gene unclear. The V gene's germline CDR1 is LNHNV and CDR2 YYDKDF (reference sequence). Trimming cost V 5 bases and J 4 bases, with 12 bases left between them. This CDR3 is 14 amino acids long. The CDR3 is CATSLGPLNQPQHF. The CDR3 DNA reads TGTGCCACCAGCCTAGGCCCCCTGAATCAGCCCCAGCATTTT.

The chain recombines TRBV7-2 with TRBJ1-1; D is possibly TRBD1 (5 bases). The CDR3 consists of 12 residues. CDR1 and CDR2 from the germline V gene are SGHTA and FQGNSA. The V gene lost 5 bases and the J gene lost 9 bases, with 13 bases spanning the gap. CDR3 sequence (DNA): TGTGCCAGCAGCCCCCCAGGGTTTAAAGCTTTCTTT. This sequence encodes CASSPPGFKAFF.

In DNA, the CDR3 is TGTGCCAGCAGCTTAGGGAGGGGGTCTGGCTACACCTTC. It encodes CASSLGRGSGYTF. The rearrangement joins TRBV13 to TRBJ1-2, with TRBD1 as a possible D gene (6 bases). This CDR3 contains 13 residues. Germline loops: CDR1 PRHDT, CDR2 FYEKMQ (reference sequence). With 0 bases removed from V and 7 bases from J, the gap between germline ends came to 9 bases.

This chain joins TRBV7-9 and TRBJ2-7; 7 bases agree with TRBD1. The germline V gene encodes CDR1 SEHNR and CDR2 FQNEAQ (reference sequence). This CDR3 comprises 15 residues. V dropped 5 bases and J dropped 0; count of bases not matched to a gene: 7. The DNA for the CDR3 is TGTGCCAGCAGCCCTCAACAGGGGAGCTCCTACGAGCAGTACTTC. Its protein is CASSPQQGSSYEQYF.

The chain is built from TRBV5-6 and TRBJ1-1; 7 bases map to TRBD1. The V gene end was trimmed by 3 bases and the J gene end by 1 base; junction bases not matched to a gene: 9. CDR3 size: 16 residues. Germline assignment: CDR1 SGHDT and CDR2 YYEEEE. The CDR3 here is CASSYINRGTNTEAFF. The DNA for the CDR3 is TGTGCCAGCAGCTATATAAACAGGGGAACGAACACTGAAGCTTTCTTT.

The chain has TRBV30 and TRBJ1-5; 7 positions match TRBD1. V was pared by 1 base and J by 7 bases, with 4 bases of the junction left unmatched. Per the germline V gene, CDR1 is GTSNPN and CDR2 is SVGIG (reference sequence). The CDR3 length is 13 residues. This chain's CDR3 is CAWSEGAGQPQHF. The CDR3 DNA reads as TGTGCCTGGAGTGAGGGGGCCGGCCAGCCCCAGCATTTT.

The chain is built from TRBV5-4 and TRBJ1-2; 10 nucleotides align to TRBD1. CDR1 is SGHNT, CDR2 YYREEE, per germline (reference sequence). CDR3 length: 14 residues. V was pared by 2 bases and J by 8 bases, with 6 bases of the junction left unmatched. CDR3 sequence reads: CASSLETGGEGYTF. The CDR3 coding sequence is TGTGCCAGCAGCTTAGAGACAGGGGGCGAAGGCTACACCTTC.

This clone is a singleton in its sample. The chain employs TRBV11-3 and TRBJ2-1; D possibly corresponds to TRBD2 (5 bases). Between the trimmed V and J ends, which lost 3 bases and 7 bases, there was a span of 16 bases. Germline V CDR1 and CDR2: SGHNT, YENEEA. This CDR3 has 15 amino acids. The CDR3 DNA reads TGTGCCAGCAGCTTTTTCCCCGGAAGGGAGAATGAGCAGTTCTTC. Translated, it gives CASSFFPGRENEQFF.

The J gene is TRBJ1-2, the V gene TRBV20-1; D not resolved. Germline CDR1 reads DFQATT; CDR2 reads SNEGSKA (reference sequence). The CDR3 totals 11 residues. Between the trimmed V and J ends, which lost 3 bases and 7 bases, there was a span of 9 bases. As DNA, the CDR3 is TGCAGTGCTAGCGGGGAAAGTGGCTACACCTTC. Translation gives CSASGESGYTF.

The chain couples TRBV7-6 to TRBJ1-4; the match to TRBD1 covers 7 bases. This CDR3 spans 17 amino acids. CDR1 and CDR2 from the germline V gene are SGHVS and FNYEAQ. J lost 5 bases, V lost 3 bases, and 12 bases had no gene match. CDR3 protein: CASSFSQGGVKNEKLFF. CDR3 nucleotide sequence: TGTGCCAGCAGCTTCTCTCAGGGGGGCGTAAAAAATGAAAAACTGTTTTTT.

CDR3 amino acids: CASSPRADTQYF. As DNA, the CDR3 is TGTGCCAGCAGCCCCCGAGCAGATACGCAGTATTTT. The gene calls are TRBV7-2 and TRBJ2-3; D remains ambiguous. CDR1 and CDR2 (germline): SGHTA, FQGNSA. V was trimmed by 5 bases and J by 4 bases, leaving 7 bases between them. The CDR3 loop spans 12 amino acids.

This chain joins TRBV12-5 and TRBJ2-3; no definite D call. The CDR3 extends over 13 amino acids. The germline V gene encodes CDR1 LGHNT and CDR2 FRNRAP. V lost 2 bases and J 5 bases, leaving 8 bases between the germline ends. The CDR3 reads CASGLSAEDTQYF. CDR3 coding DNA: TGTGCTAGTGGTTTGTCCGCGGAAGATACGCAGTATTTT.

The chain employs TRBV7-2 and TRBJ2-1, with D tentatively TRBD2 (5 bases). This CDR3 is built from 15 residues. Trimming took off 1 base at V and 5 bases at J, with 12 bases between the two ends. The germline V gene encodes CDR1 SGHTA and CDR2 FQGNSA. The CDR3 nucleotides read TGTGCCAGCAGCTTAGGGCCGGCGGGCAACAATGAGCAGTTCTTC. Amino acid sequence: CASSLGPAGNNEQFF.

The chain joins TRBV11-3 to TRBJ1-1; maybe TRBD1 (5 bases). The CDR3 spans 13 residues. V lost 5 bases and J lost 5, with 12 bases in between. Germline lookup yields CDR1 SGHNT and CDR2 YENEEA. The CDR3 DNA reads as TGTGCCAGCAGCCCCTCTGGGGGGACTGAAGCTTTCTTT. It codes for CASSPSGGTEAFF. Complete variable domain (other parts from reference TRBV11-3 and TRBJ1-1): EAGVVQSPRYKIIEKKQPVAFWCNPISGHNTLYWYLQNLGQGPELLIRYENEEAVDDSQLPKDRFSAERLKGVDSTLKIQPAELGDSAVYLCASSPSGGTEAFFGQGTRLTVV.

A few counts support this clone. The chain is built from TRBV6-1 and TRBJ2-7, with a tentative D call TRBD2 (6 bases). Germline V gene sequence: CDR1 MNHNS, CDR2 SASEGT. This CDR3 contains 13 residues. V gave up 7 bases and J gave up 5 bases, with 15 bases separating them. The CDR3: CASTAPGLHEQYF. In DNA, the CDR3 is TGTGCCAGCACCGCACCGGGACTCCACGAGCAGTACTTC.

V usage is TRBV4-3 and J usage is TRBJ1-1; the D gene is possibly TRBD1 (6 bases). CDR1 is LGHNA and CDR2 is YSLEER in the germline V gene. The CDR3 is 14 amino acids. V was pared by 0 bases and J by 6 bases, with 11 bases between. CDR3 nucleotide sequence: TGCGCCAGCAGCCAAGATACAGGGAGACCTGAAGCTTTCTTT. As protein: CASSQDTGRPEAFF.

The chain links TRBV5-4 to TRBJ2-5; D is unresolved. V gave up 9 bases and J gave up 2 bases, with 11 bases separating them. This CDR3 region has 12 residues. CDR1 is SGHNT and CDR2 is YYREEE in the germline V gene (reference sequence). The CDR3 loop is CATQAVQETQYF. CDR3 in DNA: TGTGCCACTCAGGCAGTTCAAGAGACCCAGTACTTC.

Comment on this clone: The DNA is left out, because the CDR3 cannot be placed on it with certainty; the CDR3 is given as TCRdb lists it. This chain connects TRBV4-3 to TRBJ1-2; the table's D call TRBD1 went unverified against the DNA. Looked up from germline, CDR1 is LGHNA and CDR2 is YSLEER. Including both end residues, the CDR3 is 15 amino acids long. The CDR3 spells CASSQDWAQGTSRTF.

The DNA of the CDR3 is TGCGCCAGCAGCCAAGAGGCTAGCGGGGGGCCAGATACGCAGTATTTT. This encodes CASSQEASGGPDTQYF. V and J are TRBV4-1 and TRBJ2-3; 11 bases fit TRBD2. CDR1 MGHRA and CDR2 YSYEKL come from the germline V gene. CDR3 length: 16 residues. V was pared by 0 bases and J by 4 bases, with 3 bases of the junction left unmatched.

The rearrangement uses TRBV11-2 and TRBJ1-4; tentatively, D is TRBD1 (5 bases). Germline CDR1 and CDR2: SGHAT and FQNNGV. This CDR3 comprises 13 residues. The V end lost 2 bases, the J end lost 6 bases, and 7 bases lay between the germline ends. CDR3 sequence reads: CASSLTQDEKLFF. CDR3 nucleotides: TGTGCCAGCAGCTTAACACAGGATGAAAAACTGTTTTTT.

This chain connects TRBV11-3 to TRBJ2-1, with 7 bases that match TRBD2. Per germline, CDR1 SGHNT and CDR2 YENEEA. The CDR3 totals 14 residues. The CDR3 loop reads CASDHGGTRNEQFF. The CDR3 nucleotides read TGTGCTTCTGACCACGGGGGGACGAGGAATGAGCAGTTCTTC. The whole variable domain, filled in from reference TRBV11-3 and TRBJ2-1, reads EAGVVQSPRYKIIEKKQPVAFWCNPISGHNTLYWYLQNLGQGPELLIRYENEEAVDDSQLPKDRFSAERLKGVDSTLKIQPAELGDSAVYLCASDHGGTRNEQFFGPGTRLTVL.

The CDR3 DNA reads TGTGCCAGCAGCCAAGGGCCTCCCGCCTCCTACGAGCAGTACTTC. This sequence encodes CASSQGPPASYEQYF. This chain joins TRBV14 and TRBJ2-7, with no clear D. Germline V gene sequence: CDR1 SGHDN, CDR2 FVKESK. The V gene lost 1 base and the J gene lost 0 bases, with 10 bases spanning the gap. This CDR3 region has 15 residues.

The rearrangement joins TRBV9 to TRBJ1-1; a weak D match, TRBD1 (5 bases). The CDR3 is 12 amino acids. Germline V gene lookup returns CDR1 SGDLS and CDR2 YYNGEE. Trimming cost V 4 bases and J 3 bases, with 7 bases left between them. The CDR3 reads CASSPGDTEAFF. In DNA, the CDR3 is TGTGCCAGCAGCCCGGGGGACACTGAAGCTTTCTTT.

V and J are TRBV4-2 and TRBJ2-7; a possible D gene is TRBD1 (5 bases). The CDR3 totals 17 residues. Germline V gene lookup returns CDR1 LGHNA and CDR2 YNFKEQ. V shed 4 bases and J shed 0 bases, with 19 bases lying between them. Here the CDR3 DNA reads TGTGCCAGCAGCCGGGTAAGACACCAGGACAACTCCTACGAGCAGTACTTC. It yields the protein CASSRVRHQDNSYEQYF.

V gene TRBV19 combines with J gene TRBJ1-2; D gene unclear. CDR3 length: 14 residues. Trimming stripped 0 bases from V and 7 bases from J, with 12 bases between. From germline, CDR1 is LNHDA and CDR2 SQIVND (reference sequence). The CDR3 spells CASSIEGGLGGYTF. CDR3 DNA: TGTGCCAGTAGTATAGAAGGAGGGCTGGGTGGCTACACCTTC.